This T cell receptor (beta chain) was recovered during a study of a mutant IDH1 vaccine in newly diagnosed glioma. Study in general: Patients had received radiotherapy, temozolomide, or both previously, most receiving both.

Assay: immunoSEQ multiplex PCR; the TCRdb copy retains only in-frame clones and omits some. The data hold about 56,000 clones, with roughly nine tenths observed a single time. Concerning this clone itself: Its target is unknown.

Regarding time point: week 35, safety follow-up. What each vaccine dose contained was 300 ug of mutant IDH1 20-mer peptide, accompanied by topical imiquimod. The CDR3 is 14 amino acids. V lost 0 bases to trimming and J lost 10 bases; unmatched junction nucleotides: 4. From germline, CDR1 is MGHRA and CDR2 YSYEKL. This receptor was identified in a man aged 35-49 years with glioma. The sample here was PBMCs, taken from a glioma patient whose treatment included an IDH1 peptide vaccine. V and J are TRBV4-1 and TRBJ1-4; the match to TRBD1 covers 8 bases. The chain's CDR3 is CASSQDAGGRKLFF. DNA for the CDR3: TGCGCCAGCAGCCAAGATGCAGGGGGCCGAAAACTGTTTTTT.